Described below is a single T cell receptor beta chain sequence and its context. The antigen is undetermined. As every portion of the isolated RNA was reverse transcribed, the sequencing read expressed TCRB transcripts. Method: immunoSEQ multiplex PCR; TCRdb's copy keeps in-frame clones and lacks some. This table holds almost 350,000 clones, 9.3% found once. This CDR3 contains 16 residues. The germline V gene has CDR1 SGHAT and CDR2 FQNNGV. The V end lost 2 bases, the J end lost 0 bases, and 11 bases lay between the germline ends. This entry belongs to a study of beta chain features in type 1 diabetes. On the study more broadly: Age, gender, cell numbers and subset yield matched between patients and controls.

Study-level findings and limits: Moderately but significantly shorter TCRB CDR3s were found in Type 1 diabetes patients in all four CD4+ subsets. Here, the possible influence of HLA type (on TCRB rearrangement) remained unresolved.

The receptor was derived from a man under 40 with type 1 diabetes. Sample: central memory CD4+ T cells from blood. This sequence joins TRBV11-2 and TRBJ2-1; no firm D call. CDR3 bases: TGTGCCAGCAGCTTACGGACCCAGAGCTCCTACAATGAGCAGTTCTTC. Translation gives CASSLRTQSSYNEQFF.